This entry features one T cell receptor (beta chain) sequence. The data are from a study of blood T cell repertoires in COVID-19. Germline CDR1 and CDR2: SNHLY and FYNNEI. J lost 6 bases, V lost 5 bases, and 10 bases had no gene match. This CDR3 region has 15 residues. Method: immunoSEQ multiplex PCR; TCRdb's copy keeps in-frame clones and lacks some. The sample carries 250,000 to 350,000 clones, approximately 84% recorded once. The source is a person aged 65 to 85 with COVID-19, enrolled during active disease. The specimen was peripheral blood. The genes are TRBV2 and TRBJ2-7, with 10 bases identical to TRBD1. CDR3 region: CASSSRGQGWVEQYF. CDR3 DNA sequence: TGTGCCAGCAGTAGCCGGGGACAGGGGTGGGTCGAGCAGTACTTC.